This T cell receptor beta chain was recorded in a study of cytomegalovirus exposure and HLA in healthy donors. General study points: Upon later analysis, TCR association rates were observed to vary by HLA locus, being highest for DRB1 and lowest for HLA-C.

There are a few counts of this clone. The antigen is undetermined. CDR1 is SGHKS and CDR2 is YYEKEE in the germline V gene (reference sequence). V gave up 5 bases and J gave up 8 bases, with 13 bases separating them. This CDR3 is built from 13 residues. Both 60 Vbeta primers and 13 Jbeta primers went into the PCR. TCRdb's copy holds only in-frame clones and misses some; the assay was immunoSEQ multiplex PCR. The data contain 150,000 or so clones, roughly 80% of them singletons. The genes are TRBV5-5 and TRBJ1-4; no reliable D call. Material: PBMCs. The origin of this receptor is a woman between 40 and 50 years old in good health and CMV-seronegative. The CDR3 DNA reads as TGTGCCAGCAGTGGCCCGGGAGGCGAAAAACTGTTTTTT. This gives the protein CASSGPGGEKLFF.